The 10 T cell receptor beta chains given below trace back to one sample, sequenced in a study of blood T cell repertoires in COVID-19. Measured with immunoSEQ multiplex PCR; TCRdb has only the in-frame clones, and not every one. The table shows about 180,000 clones, with 89% occurring only once. Sequenced: peripheral blood. Every receptor here comes from a man aged 18 to 29 who had recovered from COVID-19.

The CDR3 DNA reads TGTGCCAGCAGTCTAGCGACCACGAACACCGGGGAGCTGTTTTTT. Residues: CASSLATTNTGELFF. This chain uses TRBV27 with TRBJ2-2; perhaps TRBD2 as D (6 bases). Germline V CDR1 and CDR2: MNHEY, SMNVEV (reference sequence). There are 15 residues in the CDR3. With 5 bases removed from V and 0 bases from J, the gap between germline ends came to 10 bases.

This chain joins TRBV6-6 and TRBJ2-7; 13 bases align to TRBD2. In germline, CDR1 is MNHNY, CDR2 SVGAGI (reference sequence). This CDR3 is 15 amino acids long. The J segment lost 4 bases and the V segment lost 7 bases, leaving 7 bases of the junction unmatched. DNA for the CDR3: TGTGCCAGCACGCACCGGACTAGCGGGAGTTACGAGCAGTACTTC. Amino acid sequence: CASTHRTSGSYEQYF.

This chain connects TRBV28 to TRBJ1-3; D is unresolved. The germline CDR1 and CDR2 sequences are MDHEN and SYDVKM. The CDR3 runs 16 residues. Between the trimmed V and J ends, which lost 6 bases and 0 bases, there was a span of 15 bases. CDR3 in amino acids: CASRRDPARSGNTIYF. DNA for the CDR3: TGTGCCAGCAGGAGGGATCCGGCCCGCTCTGGAAACACCATATATTTT.

CDR3 sequence (DNA): TGCGCCAGCAGCTTGGCAGGGATAAACGCGGGGGTGGACCTCCACTTT. It specifies CASSLAGINAGVDLHF. The genes are TRBV5-1 and TRBJ1-6; tentatively, D is TRBD1 (5 bases). Germline assignment: CDR1 SGHRS and CDR2 YFSETQ. The CDR3 runs to 16 residues. V was pared by 0 bases and J by 15 bases, with 22 bases between.

The J gene is TRBJ2-3, the V gene TRBV9; 12 bases are a match to TRBD2. The V gene end was trimmed by 4 bases and the J gene end by 0 bases; junction bases not matched to a gene: 6. This CDR3 spans 17 amino acids. The germline CDR1 and CDR2 sequences are SGDLS and YYNGEE. The CDR3 nucleotides are TGTGCCAGCAGCAAGGGACTAGCGGGCGGTAGCACAGATACGCAGTATTTT. It specifies CASSKGLAGGSTDTQYF.

The chain recombines TRBV21-1 with TRBJ1-4; the D call in the table, TRBD1, was not verified against the DNA. TRBV21-1 has pseudogene status. There are 18 residues in the CDR3. The CDR3 protein is CASSKAKGQVATNEKLFF. DNA of the CDR3: TGTGCCAGCAGCAAAGCGAAGGGACAGGTTGCAACTAATGAAAAACTGTTTTTT.

CDR3 sequence reads: CASSMGVSSYNEQFF. The CDR3 DNA sequence: TGTGCCAGTAGTATGGGAGTGAGCTCCTACAATGAGCAGTTCTTC. The chain is built from TRBV19 and TRBJ2-1; tentatively, D is TRBD2 (5 bases). V shed 3 bases and J shed 0 bases, with 9 bases lying between them. This CDR3 is 15 amino acids long. Germline V gene data show CDR1 as LNHDA and CDR2 as SQIVND (reference sequence).

CDR3 bases: TGCGCCAGCAGTGGCAAGGCGGGCACCGGGGAGCTGTTTTTT. This translates into CASSGKAGTGELFF. V is TRBV10-1 and J is TRBJ2-2, with D maybe TRBD2 (5 bases). CDR3 length: 14 residues. The V end was cut by 4 bases, the J end by 4 bases, with 10 bases between. Germline loops: CDR1 WNHNN, CDR2 SYGVQD (reference sequence).

On this clone: This specimen includes other DNA sequences encoding the same CDR3. V is TRBV7-9 and J is TRBJ2-3; 9 bases align to TRBD2. Germline V gene lookup returns CDR1 SEHNR and CDR2 FQNEAQ (reference sequence). V lost 8 bases and J lost 0; bases outside the gene matches: 6. The CDR3 extends over 15 amino acids. The CDR3 protein is CASSLAGASTDTQYF. The CDR3 DNA reads TGTGCCAGCTCATTAGCGGGGGCGAGCACAGATACGCAGTATTTT.

The chain carries TRBV25-1 and TRBJ2-1; D possibly corresponds to TRBD1 (6 bases). The CDR3 contains 14 residues. From germline, CDR1 is MGHDK and CDR2 SYGVNS. Trimming took 4 bases from V and 9 from J, leaving 16 bases between them. DNA for the CDR3: TGTGCCAGCAGTGGATCTACAGGGTTTTTTGAGCAGTTCTTC. Translation: CASSGSTGFFEQFF.